Below are 25 T cell receptor beta chains sequenced from a single sample in a study of blood T cell repertoires in COVID-19. The method was immunoSEQ multiplex PCR; TCRdb's version includes in-frame clones alone and lacks a portion of them. The sample yields some 260,000 clones, around nine tenths seen once. The sample comprised PBMCs or T cells enriched from blood (not recorded which). These receptors came from a woman in her late teens or twenties who had recovered from COVID-19.

The V and J genes are TRBV5-5 and TRBJ1-2; no definite D call. Trimming removed 2 bases at V and 7 bases at J, with 15 bases between. Germline-derived CDR1 and CDR2 are SGHKS and YYEKEE (reference sequence). The CDR3 spans 14 residues. CDR3 DNA sequence: TGTGCCAGCAGCTTAATGGAGGCGTGGAGTGGCTACACCTTC. This translates into CASSLMEAWSGYTF.

The CDR3 region is CAISGGGMNTEAFF. In DNA form, the CDR3 reads TGTGCCATCAGTGGAGGGGGCATGAACACTGAAGCTTTCTTT. This chain links TRBV10-3 with TRBJ1-1; 7 bases line up with TRBD1. The CDR3 length is 14 residues. CDR1 is ENHRY, CDR2 SYGVKD, per germline. The V and J ends lost 4 bases and 0 bases, in that order; junction bases with no gene match: 2.

The chain combines TRBV11-2 with TRBJ2-7, with D tentatively TRBD2 (5 bases). The V and J ends lost 0 bases and 3 bases respectively, with 12 bases between them. There are 15 residues in the CDR3. Germline values: CDR1 SGHAT, CDR2 FQNNGV. The CDR3 DNA sequence: TGTGCCAGCAGCTTAGATAATAGTCGGGGCTACGAGCAGTACTTC. Translated, it gives CASSLDNSRGYEQYF.

The chain couples TRBV7-9 to TRBJ1-5, with D maybe TRBD1 (6 bases). Trimming stripped 2 bases from V and 3 bases from J, with 8 bases between. CDR1 SEHNR and CDR2 FQNEAQ come from the germline V gene (reference sequence). The CDR3 extends over 14 amino acids. The CDR3 DNA reads as TGTGCCAGCAGCTTATGGGGGCCCAATCAGCCCCAGCATTTT. Protein product: CASSLWGPNQPQHF.

The J gene is TRBJ2-1, the V gene TRBV29-1, with 8 bases fitting TRBD2. With V trimmed by 6 bases and J by 7 bases, 11 bases remained unmatched. This CDR3 is built from 14 residues. In germline, CDR1 is SQVTM, CDR2 ANQGSEA. The CDR3: CSVNMGLVANEQFF. CDR3 DNA: TGCAGCGTCAACATGGGACTAGTTGCGAATGAGCAGTTCTTC.

This rearrangement joins TRBV5-6 to TRBJ1-2; maybe TRBD1 (5 bases). CDR1 SGHDT and CDR2 YYEEEE come from the germline V gene. The CDR3 sequence is 13 residues long. V was shortened by 0 bases and J by 8 bases, with 11 bases between the two germline ends. The CDR3 here is CASSLAAGHGYTF. The CDR3 DNA sequence: TGTGCCAGCAGCTTGGCCGCGGGGCACGGCTACACCTTC.

The chain joins TRBV14 to TRBJ1-2; possibly TRBD1 for D (5 bases). This CDR3 contains 16 residues. Looked up from germline, CDR1 is SGHDN and CDR2 is FVKESK. V was trimmed by 4 bases and J by 7 bases, leaving 22 bases between them. The chain's CDR3 is CASSPRPSTDSSGYTF. The DNA for the CDR3 is TGTGCCAGCAGCCCGCGACCTTCGACAGACAGCTCTGGCTACACCTTC. Based on the CDR3 plus reference TRBV14 and TRBJ1-2, the full variable domain is EAGVTQFPSHSVIEKGQTVTLRCDPISGHDNLYWYRRVMGKEIKFLLHFVKESKQDESGMPNNRFLAERTGGTYSTLKVQPAELEDSGVYFCASSPRPSTDSSGYTFGSGTRLTVV.

V usage is TRBV21-1 and J usage is TRBJ1-1; the table's D call, TRBD1, was not checked against the DNA. TRBV21-1 is a listed pseudogene. This CDR3 spans 13 amino acids. The CDR3 nucleotides are TGTGCCAGCAGCGCCGGGACAAACACTGAAGCTTTCTTT. This gives the protein CASSAGTNTEAFF.

This sequence joins TRBV19 and TRBJ2-1; D remains ambiguous. Germline V gene sequence: CDR1 LNHDA, CDR2 SQIVND (reference sequence). Trimming pared 7 bases from V and 0 bases from J, leaving 10 bases between. CDR3 length: 14 residues. The CDR3 spells CASNSGSSYNEQFF. In DNA, the CDR3 is TGTGCCAGTAACTCAGGAAGCTCCTACAATGAGCAGTTCTTC.

Worth noting for this clone: The germline gene is not matched at one end of the junction; a read error may be the cause. This chain joins TRBV7-7 and TRBJ1-4; the match to TRBD1 covers 7 bases. The CDR3 is made up of 14 amino acids. CDR1 and CDR2 from the germline V gene are SSHAT and FNYEAQ (reference sequence). Here the CDR3 DNA reads TGTGCTAGCAGCGCGAACAGGGGAATCGGAAAACTGTTTTTT. As protein: CASSANRGIGKLFF.

The chain links TRBV4-3 to TRBJ2-3, with TRBD2 matching 16 bases. CDR1 is LGHNA and CDR2 is YSLEER in the germline V gene. The CDR3 consists of 16 residues. Unmatched junction bases numbered 2, after V lost 3 bases and J lost 5 bases. The CDR3 loop is CASSQGLAGGGDTQYF. CDR3 DNA: TGCGCCAGCAGCCAGGGACTAGCGGGGGGGGGAGATACGCAGTATTTT.

The table lists this clone with a count of one. This chain joins TRBV11-3 and TRBJ1-1, with a tentative D call TRBD1 (6 bases). Germline CDR1 reads SGHNT; CDR2 reads YENEEA. This CDR3 comprises 17 residues. V gave up 1 base and J gave up 1 base, with 16 bases separating them. The CDR3 here is CASSLGLWGLGNTEAFF. The CDR3 DNA sequence: TGTGCCAGCAGCTTAGGTCTGTGGGGGCTCGGGAACACTGAAGCTTTCTTT.

This chain links TRBV27 with TRBJ1-2; TRBD1 agrees at 10 bases. CDR1 and CDR2 from the germline V gene are MNHEY and SMNVEV (reference sequence). The CDR3 covers 18 residues. J gave up 6 bases and V 5 bases, and 18 bases lay outside the gene matches. This chain's CDR3 is CASSPRDRGRPWYDGYTF. The DNA for the CDR3 is TGTGCCAGCAGTCCCCGGGACAGGGGCCGCCCGTGGTATGATGGCTACACCTTC.

As DNA, the CDR3 is TGTGCCAGCAGCCCAGGGGGTTCAGGGTCCTACGAGCAGTACTTC. Residues: CASSPGGSGSYEQYF. The chain carries TRBV7-3 and TRBJ2-7; 7 nucleotides line up with TRBD1. The germline V gene encodes CDR1 SGHTA and CDR2 FQGTGA. With 5 bases clipped from V and 1 base from J, the junction kept 8 bases outside the gene matches. This CDR3 comprises 15 residues.

This sequence joins TRBV9 and TRBJ2-5; D is ambiguous. Per germline, CDR1 SGDLS and CDR2 YYNGEE. V lost 0 bases and J lost 1, with 13 bases in between. The length of the CDR3 is 16 residues. The CDR3 DNA is TGTGCCAGCAGCGTAGGGGCCCAGACACGCCAAGAGACCCAGTACTTC. This gives the protein CASSVGAQTRQETQYF.

This clone occurred once. The J gene is TRBJ2-5, the V gene TRBV19; D is undetermined. The length of the CDR3 is 13 residues. CDR1 and CDR2 from the germline V gene are LNHDA and SQIVND (reference sequence). Trimming left V 5 bases short and J 1 base short, with 8 bases between. CDR3: CASSQDTQETQYF. The CDR3 bases are TGTGCCAGTAGTCAAGACACCCAAGAGACCCAGTACTTC.

This clone was recorded once. This chain uses TRBV19 with TRBJ2-4, with TRBD1 matching over 9 bases. The CDR3 extends over 18 amino acids. Germline-derived CDR1 and CDR2 are LNHDA and SQIVND (reference sequence). Losses at the gene ends were 5 bases for V and 9 bases for J; bases not matched to a gene: 20. The CDR3 is CASSSNSYDGTGYGIQYF. The CDR3 DNA reads TGTGCCAGTAGTTCTAATTCATACGACGGGACAGGGTATGGCATTCAGTACTTC.

The chain recombines TRBV7-9 with TRBJ2-3; 7 bases map to TRBD1. The germline CDR1 and CDR2 sequences are SEHNR and FQNEAQ (reference sequence). This CDR3 is built from 14 residues. Germline trimming cut 4 bases from V and 4 bases from J; bases unmatched to any gene: 5. The CDR3 DNA is TGTGCCAGCAGCTCAGACAGGGATGCAGATACGCAGTATTTT. This encodes CASSSDRDADTQYF. Full variable domain (rest looked up from reference TRBV7-9 and TRBJ2-3): DTGVSQNPRHKITKRGQNVTFRCDPISEHNRLYWYRQTLGQGPEFLTYFQNEAQLEKSRLLSDRFSAERPKGSFSTLEIQRTEQGDSAMYLCASSSDRDADTQYFGPGTRLTVL.

The V call is TRBV6-1, the J call TRBJ2-7, with D possibly TRBD1 on 6 matching bases. The CDR3 covers 17 residues. V lost 0 bases and J 1 base, leaving 16 bases between the germline ends. Germline V CDR1 and CDR2: MNHNS, SASEGT. This CDR3 reads CASSEALLGGQSYEQYF. As DNA, the CDR3 is TGTGCCAGCAGTGAAGCGCTTCTTGGTGGACAGTCCTACGAGCAGTACTTC.

The J gene is TRBJ1-2, the V gene TRBV10-3; D remains unclear. The V gene lost 0 bases and the J gene lost 4 bases, with 12 bases spanning the gap. CDR1 and CDR2 (germline): ENHRY, SYGVKD. The CDR3 loop spans 15 amino acids. The CDR3 here is CAISESNPRSYGYTF. The DNA for the CDR3 is TGTGCCATCAGTGAGTCGAATCCCCGGTCCTATGGCTACACCTTC.

The chain has TRBV28 and TRBJ1-5; D is possibly TRBD1 (5 bases). Per the germline V gene, CDR1 is MDHEN and CDR2 is SYDVKM. The V end was cut by 5 bases, the J end by 3 bases, with 23 bases between. CDR3 length: 18 residues. CDR3 DNA: TGTGCCAGCAGTCGTGGGGAGGGGTTCTCCCACTACAATCAGCCCCAGCATTTT. This sequence encodes CASSRGEGFSHYNQPQHF.

J is TRBJ2-3 and V is TRBV19; 8 bases are a match to TRBD1. V dropped 3 bases and J dropped 4; count of bases not matched to a gene: 6. In germline, CDR1 is LNHDA, CDR2 SQIVND (reference sequence). This CDR3 spans 15 amino acids. The CDR3 spells CASSIAGGPADTQYF. The DNA of the CDR3 is TGTGCCAGTAGTATCGCAGGGGGCCCGGCAGATACGCAGTATTTT.

This clone was detected only once. This rearrangement joins TRBV28 to TRBJ1-5; a weak D match, TRBD1 (6 bases). V shed 5 bases and J shed 1 base, with 18 bases lying between them. The V gene's germline CDR1 is MDHEN and CDR2 SYDVKM. This CDR3 is 17 amino acids long. This CDR3 is CASSEILDRTSNQPQHF. CDR3 sequence (DNA): TGTGCCAGCAGTGAAATACTCGACAGGACCAGCAATCAGCCCCAGCATTTT.

The chain joins TRBV28 to TRBJ2-3, with a possible D match to TRBD1 (6 bases). In germline, CDR1 is MDHEN, CDR2 SYDVKM. Trimming pared 5 bases from V and 2 bases from J, leaving 17 bases between. This CDR3 region has 16 residues. In DNA, the CDR3 is TGTGCCAGCAGTCAGCTTAAGGACAGTGACACAGATACGCAGTATTTT. It specifies CASSQLKDSDTDTQYF. Using reference TRBV28 and TRBJ2-3 for the parts outside the CDR3, the full variable domain is DVKVTQSSRYLVKRTGEKVFLECVQDMDHENMFWYRQDPGLGLRLIYFSYDVKMKEKGDIPEGYSVSREKKERFSLILESASTNQTSMYLCASSQLKDSDTDTQYFGPGTRLTVL.

The chain couples TRBV10-3 to TRBJ1-3; TRBD1 matches at 7 bases. The V gene's germline CDR1 is ENHRY and CDR2 SYGVKD. This CDR3 contains 16 residues. The junction had 5 bases not matched to a gene; V was cut back by 3 bases and J by 0 bases. The CDR3 DNA reads as TGTGCCATCAGTGAATCAGGGGGGAGCTCTGGAAACACCATATATTTT. Translated, it gives CAISESGGSSGNTIYF.